This passage covers 24 T cell receptor beta chains from one sample sequenced in a study of T cell responses to AZD1222 COVID-19 vaccine (dated by TCRdb to 2020 to 2023). The library was built by means of the immunoSEQ multiplex PCR assay. The table was pulled from immuneACCESS by TCRdb, which kept in-frame rearrangements only. Such tables lose some clones; where checked, under half of the loss comes from unresolved V genes, and the rest has no known cause. The sample profile shows 140,000 to 150,000 clones; approximately 90% of them were found once. The ten top clones hold around 2.1% of the sample. The time point label corresponds to: about 28 days (+/-7) after the second vaccine dose. The material was peripheral blood, obtained 28 days after the second AZD1222 dose. These receptors all come from an adult who received the AZD1222 COVID-19 vaccine.

The V gene is TRBV19, the J gene TRBJ2-7; D is undetermined. Between the trimmed V and J ends, which lost 0 bases and 1 base, there was a span of 7 bases. Germline V lookup: CDR1 LNHDA, CDR2 SQIVND (reference sequence). The CDR3 covers 14 residues. The CDR3 loop reads CASSIDGPSYEQYF. The CDR3 DNA sequence: TGTGCCAGTAGTATAGACGGGCCTTCCTACGAGCAGTACTTC. The full variable domain, with the rest looked up from reference TRBV19 and TRBJ2-7, is DGGITQSPKYLFRKEGQNVTLSCEQNLNHDAMYWYRQDPGQGLRLIYYSQIVNDFQKGDIAEGYSVSREKKESFPLTVTSAQKNPTAFYLCASSIDGPSYEQYFGPGTRLTVT.

This chain links TRBV25-1 with TRBJ1-2; D remains unclear. The CDR3 loop spans 12 amino acids. Germline CDR1 reads MGHDK; CDR2 reads SYGVNS. V was shortened by 3 bases and J by 0 bases, with 2 bases between the two germline ends. CDR3 in amino acids: CASSETNYGYTF. The CDR3 nucleotides are TGTGCCAGCAGTGAGACTAACTATGGCTACACCTTC.

The chain couples TRBV6-6 to TRBJ1-2; unclear D gene. This CDR3 contains 12 residues. The V gene's germline CDR1 is MNHNY and CDR2 SVGAGI (reference sequence). The V gene lost 6 bases and the J gene lost 5 bases, with 10 bases spanning the gap. The CDR3: CASRNWSYGYTF. In nucleotides, the CDR3 is TGTGCCAGCAGAAACTGGAGTTATGGCTACACCTTC.

Written as DNA, the CDR3 is TGCGCCAGCAGCCCGCGGATCACCACTGAAGCTTTCTTT. Translation gives CASSPRITTEAFF. The chain joins TRBV4-1 to TRBJ1-1; unclear D gene. Germline-derived CDR1 and CDR2 are MGHRA and YSYEKL. V was pared by 4 bases and J by 4 bases, with 10 bases between. CDR3 length: 13 amino acids.

Note on this clone: The sample has other DNA sequences that encode this CDR3 too. The gene calls are TRBV10-1 and TRBJ1-1; D remains ambiguous. This CDR3 comprises 12 residues. Between the trimmed V and J ends, which lost 1 base and 4 bases, there was a span of 4 bases. Germline assignment: CDR1 WNHNN and CDR2 SYGVQD (reference sequence). The CDR3 region has the DNA TGCGCCAGCAGTGAGTTGGGCACTGAAGCTTTCTTT. It codes for CASSELGTEAFF.

The rearrangement links TRBV19 to TRBJ1-2, with 9 nucleotides matching TRBD1. Germline CDR1 reads LNHDA; CDR2 reads SQIVND (reference sequence). V lost 3 bases to trimming and J lost 8 bases; unmatched junction nucleotides: 4. This CDR3 has 13 amino acids. The CDR3 reads CASSITGGYGYTF. CDR3 bases: TGTGCCAGTAGTATTACAGGGGGCTACGGCTACACCTTC.

In this sample, this clone turned up once. The chain combines TRBV4-1 with TRBJ1-1; no reliable D call. The ends were cut back, 1 base at V and 1 base at J, with 10 bases in the middle. The CDR3 runs to 15 residues. Germline-derived CDR1 and CDR2 are MGHRA and YSYEKL. The CDR3 sequence: CASSQGVTPNTEAFF. The CDR3 DNA reads as TGCGCCAGCAGCCAAGGCGTTACCCCGAACACTGAAGCTTTCTTT.

This clone was seen a single time. The chain is built from TRBV19 and TRBJ1-2; perhaps TRBD1 as D (5 bases). V dropped 5 bases and J dropped 4 bases, with 26 bases sitting between them. This CDR3 has 18 residues. CDR1 LNHDA and CDR2 SQIVND come from the germline V gene (reference sequence). CDR3 DNA sequence: TGTGCCAGTAGTTCCACTTGGGGCCAGAACTTGGGTAGCTATGGCTACACCTTC. This encodes CASSSTWGQNLGSYGYTF.

V and J are TRBV7-9 and TRBJ1-2, with 7 bases lining up with TRBD1. The V gene end was trimmed by 4 bases and the J gene end by 8 bases; junction bases not matched to a gene: 4. This CDR3 spans 12 amino acids. The V gene's germline CDR1 is SEHNR and CDR2 FQNEAQ (reference sequence). The CDR3 loop reads CASSSNRGGYTF. The CDR3 coding sequence is TGTGCCAGCAGCTCGAACAGGGGAGGCTACACCTTC. Combining the CDR3 with reference TRBV7-9 and TRBJ1-2 gives the whole variable domain DTGVSQNPRHKITKRGQNVTFRCDPISEHNRLYWYRQTLGQGPEFLTYFQNEAQLEKSRLLSDRFSAERPKGSFSTLEIQRTEQGDSAMYLCASSSNRGGYTFGSGTRLTVV.

The CDR3 loop reads CASSPLTGGQETQYF. For the CDR3, the DNA is TGTGCCAGCAGTCCCCTGACAGGGGGACAAGAGACCCAGTACTTC. J is TRBJ2-5 and V is TRBV14; 9 positions agree with TRBD1. This CDR3 spans 15 amino acids. Germline V gene lookup returns CDR1 SGHDN and CDR2 FVKESK. Trimming removed 6 bases from V and 2 bases from J; junction bases left unmatched: 7.

The J gene is TRBJ1-5, the V gene TRBV6-5; tentatively, D is TRBD1 (5 bases). Between the trimmed V and J ends, which lost 4 bases and 7 bases, there was a span of 11 bases. This CDR3 has 13 residues. Germline V gene data show CDR1 as MNHEY and CDR2 as SVGAGI. The CDR3 nucleotides read TGTGCCAGCAGTTTCGACAGATACCAGCCCCAGCATTTT. Translating gives CASSFDRYQPQHF.

This chain joins TRBV5-1 and TRBJ2-1; D is unclear. The CDR3 contains 14 residues. V was cut by 0 bases and J by 8 bases, with 12 bases left in between. Germline V lookup: CDR1 SGHRS, CDR2 YFSETQ. The CDR3 bases are TGCGCCAGCAGCTTGGAAACTGGGGTGGATGAGCAGTTCTTC. This encodes CASSLETGVDEQFF.

Worth noting for this clone: This specimen includes other DNA sequences encoding the same CDR3. The rearrangement joins TRBV3-1 (or the pseudogene TRBV3-2) to TRBJ1-5; D remains unclear. The CDR3 spans 14 residues. Germline V gene data show CDR1 as LGHDT and CDR2 as YNNKEL (reference sequence). Trimming cost V 2 bases and J 1 base, with 6 bases left between them. In nucleotides, the CDR3 is TGTGCCAGCAGCCAACGGGGAAGCAATCAGCCCCAGCATTTT. As protein: CASSQRGSNQPQHF.

There are a few counts of this clone. The chain couples TRBV9 to TRBJ1-1; tentatively, D is TRBD1 (5 bases). Germline CDR1 reads SGDLS; CDR2 reads YYNGEE. Trimming removed 2 bases at V and 3 bases at J, with 14 bases between. This CDR3 region has 15 residues. The CDR3 DNA reads TGTGCCAGCAGCGTCGGAGGGGCCTGGGACACTGAAGCTTTCTTT. This gives the protein CASSVGGAWDTEAFF.

The chain recombines TRBV10-1 with TRBJ2-3, with D tentatively TRBD1 (5 bases). Trimming removed 6 bases at V and 3 bases at J, with 16 bases between. The CDR3 loop spans 15 amino acids. The germline V gene encodes CDR1 WNHNN and CDR2 SYGVQD (reference sequence). In DNA form, the CDR3 reads TGCGCCAGCAGCCTACACCAGGGAATGACAGATACGCAGTATTTT. This gives the protein CASSLHQGMTDTQYF.

The chain joins TRBV30 to TRBJ2-7; D is unresolved. The CDR3 contains 11 residues. The germline CDR1 and CDR2 sequences are GTSNPN and SVGIG (reference sequence). V lost 3 bases and J lost 6, with 9 bases in between. For the CDR3, the DNA is TGTGCCTGGAGCTACCTGGGCGAGCAGTACTTC. Its protein is CAWSYLGEQYF.

The V call is TRBV6-5, the J call TRBJ2-7; 8 bases match TRBD2. Unmatched junction bases numbered 9, after V lost 7 bases and J lost 1 base. There are 15 residues in the CDR3. Germline V CDR1 and CDR2: MNHEY, SVGAGI. CDR3 DNA: TGTGCCAGCACAAGGGCGGCGGGGGGATCCTACGAGCAGTACTTC. Protein: CASTRAAGGSYEQYF.

J is TRBJ2-7 and V is TRBV29-1; D might be TRBD1 (6 bases). Germline V gene sequence: CDR1 SQVTM, CDR2 ANQGSEA. The ends were cut back, 4 bases at V and 1 base at J, with 11 bases in the middle. The CDR3 consists of 13 residues. Written as DNA, the CDR3 is TGCAGCGTTGGAGGGGGTAGTTCCTACGAGCAGTACTTC. It translates to CSVGGGSSYEQYF.

V usage is TRBV5-1 and J usage is TRBJ2-1; D not certain. V lost 5 bases and J 2 bases, leaving 11 bases between the germline ends. The CDR3 is 14 amino acids. Per germline, CDR1 SGHRS and CDR2 YFSETQ. This CDR3 is CASRTAETYNEQFF. As DNA, the CDR3 is TGCGCCAGCAGAACGGCTGAGACCTACAATGAGCAGTTCTTC.

The gene calls are TRBV7-2 and TRBJ2-3; possibly TRBD1 for D (6 bases). There are 14 residues in the CDR3. V lost 1 base and J 6 bases, leaving 11 bases between the germline ends. The germline V gene has CDR1 SGHTA and CDR2 FQGNSA. The CDR3 here is CASSLGGRSDTQYF. The CDR3 DNA sequence: TGTGCCAGCAGCTTAGGGGGGCGCTCTGATACGCAGTATTTT.

This chain joins TRBV6-1 and TRBJ1-2; D unclear. The CDR3 has 15 residues. The germline gives CDR1 MNHNS, CDR2 SASEGT. Trimming shortened V by 2 bases and J by 6 bases, and 16 bases separated the two germline ends. In DNA, the CDR3 is TGTGCCAGCAGTGAATTGACGCCCGGGCAAGATGGCTACACCTTC. Its translation is CASSELTPGQDGYTF.

This clone has a single count. The rearrangement links TRBV5-1 to TRBJ1-2, with TRBD1 as a possible D gene (6 bases). V was trimmed by 2 bases and J by 1 base, leaving 9 bases between them. Germline V gene sequence: CDR1 SGHRS, CDR2 YFSETQ. The CDR3 is 14 residues long. CDR3 coding DNA: TGCGCCAGCAGCTTACAGGGAGGTAACTATGGCTACACCTTC. Translated, it gives CASSLQGGNYGYTF.

The sample holds one count of this clone. This rearrangement joins TRBV6-5 to TRBJ1-1; no reliable D call. This CDR3 has 14 residues. The germline gives CDR1 MNHEY, CDR2 SVGAGI. V dropped 6 bases and J dropped 2 bases, with 13 bases sitting between them. The CDR3 DNA reads TGTGCCAGCAGCACACAAGCAATCAACACTGAAGCTTTCTTT. It codes for CASSTQAINTEAFF.

V and J are TRBV19 and TRBJ2-7; 8 positions match TRBD2. Germline CDR1 LNHDA, CDR2 SQIVND (reference sequence). This CDR3 has 15 amino acids. Germline trimming cut 3 bases from V and 0 bases from J; bases unmatched to any gene: 4. The CDR3 DNA reads TGTGCCAGTAGTATGGCCAGCGGGAGCTCCTACGAGCAGTACTTC. This encodes CASSMASGSSYEQYF.